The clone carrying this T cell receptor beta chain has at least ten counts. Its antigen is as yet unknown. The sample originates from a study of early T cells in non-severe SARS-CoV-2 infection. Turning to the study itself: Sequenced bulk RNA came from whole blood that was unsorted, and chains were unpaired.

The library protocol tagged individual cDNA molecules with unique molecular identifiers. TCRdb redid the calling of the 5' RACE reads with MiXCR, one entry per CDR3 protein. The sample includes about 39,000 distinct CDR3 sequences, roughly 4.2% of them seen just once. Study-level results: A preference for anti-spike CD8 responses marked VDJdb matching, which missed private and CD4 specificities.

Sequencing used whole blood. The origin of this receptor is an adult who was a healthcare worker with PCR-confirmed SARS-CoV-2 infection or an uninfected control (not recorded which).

The CDR3 region is CASSLGVREREQFF. In nucleotides, the CDR3 is TGTGCCAGCAGCTTAGGGGTAAGGGAGAGGGAGCAGTTCTTC. The gene calls are TRBV7-6 and TRBJ2-1, with D perhaps TRBD2 (5 bases). Germline loops: CDR1 SGHVS, CDR2 FNYEAQ. This CDR3 has 14 residues. V gave up 1 base and J gave up 10 bases, with 14 bases separating them.